The entry below describes one T cell receptor beta chain. The antigen remains undetermined. The sample is drawn from a study of monozygotic twins with inflammatory bowel disease. Study results and limitations: Since immunosuppressive treatments differed, patient repertoires may have gained added variability. Among IBD patients, TCRbeta diversity (inverse Simpson) was lower than in healthy co-twins.

CDR1 WSHSY and CDR2 SAAADI come from the germline V gene. The CDR3 runs 16 residues. During cDNA synthesis, UMIs that each contained a 6-nucleotide sample barcode were added by means of template switching. From the 5' RACE reads, TCRdb lists one entry per CDR3 protein and no DNA. The sample table includes about 380,000 distinct CDR3 sequences. Input material: blood. The genes are TRBV10-2 and TRBJ2-5; lacking DNA, the TRBD2 call made by TCRdb goes unchecked. The sequence came from a human donor with ulcerative colitis or Crohn's disease, or a healthy co-twin of an affected twin (not recorded which). The CDR3 is CASSRLARAPQETQYF.